One sample yielded the 25 T cell receptor beta chains listed below, sequenced in a study of blood T cell repertoires in COVID-19. Clones were sequenced by immunoSEQ multiplex PCR, and TCRdb holds only the in-frame ones, with some missing. The sample yields a few hundred thousand clones, about 86% seen once. The sample consisted of PBMCs or T cells enriched from blood (not recorded which). These receptors originate from a woman aged 35 to 49 with acute COVID-19.

CDR3 sequence reads: CASSLSRQSEAFF. CDR3 nucleotides: TGTGCCAGCAGCTTAAGTCGACAGTCTGAAGCTTTCTTT. V usage is TRBV7-8 and J usage is TRBJ1-1, with a tentative D call TRBD1 (5 bases). Germline CDR1 SGHVS, CDR2 FQNEAQ. V lost 2 bases and J 6 bases, leaving 10 bases between the germline ends. The CDR3 length is 13 residues.

V is TRBV6-6 and J is TRBJ1-5, with a possible D match to TRBD1 (5 bases). Trimming removed 8 bases from V and 0 bases from J, with 17 bases in between. The CDR3 sequence is 16 residues long. The germline CDR1 and CDR2 sequences are MNHNY and SVGAGI (reference sequence). Here the CDR3 DNA reads TGTGCCAGCGGAAAGGAAGGGGTATTTAGCAATCAGCCCCAGCATTTT. Its protein is CASGKEGVFSNQPQHF.

The rearrangement links TRBV9 to TRBJ2-2; a possible D gene is TRBD2 (5 bases). The V gene's germline CDR1 is SGDLS and CDR2 YYNGEE. V lost 4 bases to trimming and J lost 2 bases, with 18 bases between them. The CDR3 has 17 residues. CDR3 nucleotides: TGTGCCAGCAGCCGTCGTCCGGGGAGATCTAACACCGGGGAGCTGTTTTTT. This codes for CASSRRPGRSNTGELFF.

This rearrangement joins TRBV14 to TRBJ2-5, with TRBD1 as a possible D gene (5 bases). The germline V and J ends were trimmed by 8 bases and 5 bases, with 18 bases remaining between them. Germline V gene data show CDR1 as SGHDN and CDR2 as FVKESK. There are 14 residues in the CDR3. The CDR3 DNA reads TGTGCCAGCGCGAGCAGGGTCGGTAGGGAGACCCAGTACTTC. This codes for CASASRVGRETQYF.

The chain couples TRBV7-3 to TRBJ2-3; D perhaps matches TRBD2 (5 bases). This CDR3 spans 15 amino acids. Between the trimmed V and J ends, which lost 5 bases and 0 bases, there was a span of 12 bases. Germline V gene data show CDR1 as SGHTA and CDR2 as FQGTGA. The CDR3 spells CASSPTRESTDTQYF. DNA of the CDR3: TGTGCCAGCAGCCCAACACGGGAAAGCACAGATACGCAGTATTTT.

The chain recombines TRBV10-2 with TRBJ1-5; tentative D call: TRBD1 (6 bases). Trimming removed 3 bases at V and 3 bases at J, with 9 bases between. CDR3 size: 14 residues. The germline CDR1 and CDR2 sequences are WSHSY and SAAADI. CDR3 residues: CASSDGQHNQPQHF. DNA for the CDR3: TGCGCCAGCAGTGACGGACAGCACAATCAGCCCCAGCATTTT.

The genes are TRBV5-1 and TRBJ2-5, with D possibly TRBD1 on 7 matching bases. The CDR3 is 13 amino acids. In germline, CDR1 is SGHRS, CDR2 YFSETQ. With 4 bases removed from V and 6 bases from J, the gap between germline ends came to 13 bases. The CDR3 DNA follows: TGCGCCAGCAGCCCACAGGGGACTCAGACCCAGTACTTC. Encoded protein: CASSPQGTQTQYF.

This chain joins TRBV29-1 and TRBJ2-3; 10 nucleotides align to TRBD2. CDR1 is SQVTM and CDR2 is ANQGSEA in the germline V gene. The CDR3 is 13 residues long. Trimming took 4 bases from V and 5 from J; bases not matched to a gene: 3. The DNA of the CDR3 is TGCAGCGTTGTCAGCGGGAGGGGAGATACGCAGTATTTT. This codes for CSVVSGRGDTQYF.

The table lists this clone with a count of one. This chain connects TRBV7-2 to TRBJ1-3; 7 bases are shared with TRBD1. Germline CDR1 SGHTA, CDR2 FQGNSA. The V gene end was trimmed by 5 bases and the J gene end by 4 bases; junction bases not matched to a gene: 11. The CDR3 loop spans 16 amino acids. This chain's CDR3 is CASSPRQGSAGNTIYF. CDR3 coding DNA: TGTGCCAGCAGCCCTCGACAGGGTTCAGCGGGAAACACCATATATTTT.

The genes are TRBV7-9 and TRBJ2-1; TRBD2 matches 8 bases. Looked up from germline, CDR1 is SEHNR and CDR2 is FQNEAQ (reference sequence). The CDR3 is 17 amino acids. V lost 1 base, J lost 2 bases, and 7 bases stayed unmatched. The CDR3 is CASSLGRIAGPYNEQFF. The DNA for the CDR3 is TGTGCCAGCAGCTTAGGAAGGATAGCGGGACCCTACAATGAGCAGTTCTTC.

The V and J genes are TRBV3-1 (or the pseudogene TRBV3-2) and TRBJ1-6; D unresolved. CDR3 length: 12 amino acids. With 3 bases removed from V and 7 bases from J, the gap between germline ends came to 4 bases. Germline lookup yields CDR1 LGHDT and CDR2 YNNKEL (reference sequence). The chain's CDR3 is CASSQANSPLHF. CDR3 in DNA: TGTGCCAGCAGCCAGGCAAATTCACCCCTCCACTTT.

The chain has TRBV9 and TRBJ1-1; 9 nucleotides align to TRBD1. Germline CDR1 is SGDLS and CDR2 is YYNGEE. The V and J ends lost 0 bases and 8 bases, in that order; junction bases with no gene match: 11. CDR3 length: 16 residues. The CDR3 coding sequence is TGTGCCAGCAGCGTAGGCCCGACAGGGGGGATTTCCGAAGCTTTCTTT. Protein product: CASSVGPTGGISEAFF.

The gene calls are TRBV7-9 and TRBJ2-3; D unresolved. Germline V gene lookup returns CDR1 SEHNR and CDR2 FQNEAQ (reference sequence). V was trimmed by 3 bases and J by 0 bases, leaving 7 bases between them. The CDR3 is made up of 14 amino acids. The CDR3 region is CASSLSGSTDTQYF. In nucleotides, the CDR3 is TGTGCCAGCAGCTTGTCCGGGAGCACAGATACGCAGTATTTT.

The chain joins TRBV28 to TRBJ1-5; 9 bases agree with TRBD1. Looked up from germline, CDR1 is MDHEN and CDR2 is SYDVKM. The V segment lost 5 bases and the J segment 7 bases; nucleotides outside the gene matches: 6. This CDR3 spans 14 amino acids. The DNA for the CDR3 is TGTGCCAGCAGTCAGGGGACAGGGTCCCAGCCCCAGCATTTT. Translated: CASSQGTGSQPQHF. Variable domain in full (rest from reference TRBV28 and TRBJ1-5): DVKVTQSSRYLVKRTGEKVFLECVQDMDHENMFWYRQDPGLGLRLIYFSYDVKMKEKGDIPEGYSVSREKKERFSLILESASTNQTSMYLCASSQGTGSQPQHFGDGTRLSIL.

The chain has TRBV20-1 and TRBJ2-1; TRBD1 agrees at 9 bases. V was clipped by 6 bases and J by 6 bases; unmatched bases: 12. The CDR3 has 15 residues. The V gene's germline CDR1 is DFQATT and CDR2 SNEGSKA (reference sequence). In nucleotides, the CDR3 is TGCAGTGCAAGTACCCCGGGACAGGGCTCCAATGAGCAGTTCTTC. It is translated as CSASTPGQGSNEQFF.

The chain joins TRBV7-9 to TRBJ2-5; a possible D gene is TRBD1 (6 bases). The length of the CDR3 is 15 residues. Germline loops: CDR1 SEHNR, CDR2 FQNEAQ (reference sequence). The V and J ends lost 1 base and 5 bases respectively, with 14 bases between them. The CDR3 loop reads CASSLEGRGSETQYF. The CDR3 DNA reads TGTGCCAGCAGCTTAGAGGGCAGGGGTTCTGAGACCCAGTACTTC.

The J gene is TRBJ2-5, the V gene TRBV9, with a possible D match to TRBD2 (6 bases). Looked up from germline, CDR1 is SGDLS and CDR2 is YYNGEE. The V and J ends lost 3 bases and 9 bases respectively, with 18 bases between them. The CDR3 length is 14 residues. The CDR3 DNA reads TGTGCCAGCAGCGGGACTACCAGTGCAGCGGCCCAGTACTTC. Amino acids: CASSGTTSAAAQYF.

CDR3 sequence: CASSLTGSGTFFFF. CDR3 nucleotides: TGTGCCAGCAGTTTAACCGGATCCGGGACTTTTTTTTTCTTT. The chain carries TRBV28 and TRBJ1-1, with D possibly matching TRBD1 (5 bases). This CDR3 spans 14 amino acids. CDR1 and CDR2 (germline): MDHEN, SYDVKM. V was trimmed by 2 bases and J by 13 bases, leaving 20 bases between them.

V usage is TRBV29-1 and J usage is TRBJ2-2, with 7 bases lining up with TRBD1. Germline CDR1 SQVTM, CDR2 ANQGSEA. The V segment lost 7 bases and the J segment 6 bases; nucleotides outside the gene matches: 8. This CDR3 comprises 13 residues. The CDR3 loop reads CSAGQYDAGELFF. The DNA for the CDR3 is TGCAGCGCGGGACAGTATGACGCCGGGGAGCTGTTTTTT.

This clone has a single count. The chain combines TRBV27 with TRBJ2-3; D gene ambiguous. Per the germline V gene, CDR1 is MNHEY and CDR2 is SMNVEV (reference sequence). Trimming pared 3 bases from V and 0 bases from J, leaving 4 bases between. The CDR3 consists of 13 residues. CDR3: CASSLSSTDTQYF. CDR3 DNA sequence: TGTGCCAGCAGTTTGTCTAGCACAGATACGCAGTATTTT.

The rearrangement links TRBV6-2 or TRBV6-3 to TRBJ2-5; possible D gene TRBD2, 7 bases. This CDR3 contains 15 residues. Germline CDR1 reads MNHEY; CDR2 reads SVGEGT. V lost 1 base and J lost 4, with 13 bases in between. The CDR3 region has the DNA TGTGCCAGCAGTTACTTTGGGGCGGGGGCAGAGACCCAGTACTTC. It encodes CASSYFGAGAETQYF.

The rearrangement uses TRBV28 and TRBJ2-5; 9 nucleotides agree with TRBD2. V was pared by 2 bases and J by 5 bases, with 3 bases of the junction left unmatched. The CDR3 consists of 14 residues. Per the germline V gene, CDR1 is MDHEN and CDR2 is SYDVKM. CDR3 nucleotide sequence: TGTGCCAGCAGTTTACGTACTAGCGGGGAGACCCAGTACTTC. Protein product: CASSLRTSGETQYF.

The genes are TRBV6-2 or TRBV6-3 and TRBJ2-1, with 8 bases aligning to TRBD1. CDR3 length equals 16 residues. Germline V lookup: CDR1 MNHEY, CDR2 SVGEGT. Trimming removed 2 bases from V and 3 bases from J; junction bases left unmatched: 6. CDR3 coding DNA: TGTGCCAGCAGTTACCAAAAAGGACAGGGCTACAATGAGCAGTTCTTC. Its translation is CASSYQKGQGYNEQFF.

The chain joins TRBV28 to TRBJ2-7, with D perhaps matching TRBD1 (7 bases). This CDR3 is 14 amino acids long. CDR1 is MDHEN and CDR2 is SYDVKM in the germline V gene. Trimming left V 9 bases short and J 6 bases short, with 21 bases between. CDR3 DNA sequence: TGTGCCAGTGGGATCAGGGGGGTAGGGCGCGAGCAGTACTTC. Its translation is CASGIRGVGREQYF.

The chain joins TRBV7-3 to TRBJ1-1, with TRBD1 matching 10 bases. This CDR3 has 15 amino acids. Losses at the gene ends were 3 bases for V and 0 bases for J; bases not matched to a gene: 1. Germline V gives CDR1 SGHTA, CDR2 FQGTGA. This CDR3 reads CASSLTGGLNTEAFF. The CDR3 DNA follows: TGTGCCAGCAGCTTGACAGGGGGCTTGAACACTGAAGCTTTCTTT.